This passage covers 21 T cell receptor beta chains from one sample sequenced in a study of shared clonotypes between healthy human individuals. Assay: immunoSEQ multiplex PCR; the TCRdb copy retains only in-frame clones and omits some. The sample holds about 460,000 clones, around 77% seen once. The sequencing input was PBMCs. The receptors were gathered from a woman aged 40-49 years in good health. Some clones in this sample may be carry-over from other donors' samples.

V is TRBV14 and J is TRBJ1-3; 8 positions agree with TRBD1. The CDR3 consists of 15 residues. V was pared by 2 bases and J by 6 bases, with 6 bases of the junction left unmatched. Germline V lookup: CDR1 SGHDN, CDR2 FVKESK. Written as DNA, the CDR3 is TGTGCCAGCAGCCAACGACAGGGGTTTATAAACACCATATATTTT. Translation gives CASSQRQGFINTIYF.

Comment on this clone: Only one base separates this from a far larger clonotype, so it likely reflects a read error. The rearrangement links TRBV29-1 to TRBJ2-1, with 7 nucleotides matching TRBD2. The CDR3 extends over 13 amino acids. Trimming took 5 bases from V and 7 from J; bases not matched to a gene: 8. Germline lookup yields CDR1 SQVTM and CDR2 ANQGSEA. Here the CDR3 reads CSVTAWGGNEQFF. The CDR3 DNA reads as TGCAGCGTTACAGCCTGGGGGGGGAATGAGCAGTTCTTC.

Ten or more counts support this clone. The chain recombines TRBV14 with TRBJ1-2; D is uncertain. The CDR3 has 12 amino acids. From germline, CDR1 is SGHDN and CDR2 FVKESK. Trimming pared 1 base from V and 7 bases from J, leaving 7 bases between. DNA of the CDR3: TGTGCCAGCAGCCAAGGGGCTTTTGGCTACACCTTC. Translating gives CASSQGAFGYTF.

The chain couples TRBV10-3 to TRBJ2-7, with 9 bases matching TRBD2. The germline gives CDR1 ENHRY, CDR2 SYGVKD. This CDR3 contains 15 residues. With 6 bases clipped from V and 2 bases from J, the junction kept 8 bases outside the gene matches. This chain's CDR3 is CAIRPTLAGAYEQYF. CDR3 bases: TGTGCCATCAGGCCCACCTTAGCGGGAGCCTACGAGCAGTACTTC.

The rearrangement links TRBV18 to TRBJ1-1; D unclear. Trimming shortened V by 3 bases and J by 0 bases, and 8 bases separated the two germline ends. In germline, CDR1 is KGHSH, CDR2 LQKENI. This CDR3 has 14 amino acids. In DNA form, the CDR3 reads TGTGCCAGCTCACCGGTCCCCATGAACACTGAAGCTTTCTTT. Translating gives CASSPVPMNTEAFF.

The CDR3 loop reads CAWSVPGVTDYGYTF. The CDR3 nucleotides are TGTGCCTGGAGTGTACCCGGGGTTACGGACTATGGCTACACCTTC. V gene TRBV30 combines with J gene TRBJ1-2; no reliable D call. V lost 0 bases and J 3 bases, leaving 14 bases between the germline ends. Per the germline V gene, CDR1 is GTSNPN and CDR2 is SVGIG (reference sequence). This CDR3 is 15 amino acids long.

The chain employs TRBV7-9 and TRBJ1-4, with 10 bases identical to TRBD1. The CDR3 consists of 18 residues. Per germline, CDR1 SEHNR and CDR2 FQNEAQ (reference sequence). Trimming cost V 5 bases and J 8 bases; bases outside gene matches: 17. The CDR3 reads CASSPGLGRGQGHEKLFF. The CDR3 DNA follows: TGTGCCAGCAGCCCAGGGCTCGGCAGGGGACAGGGGCACGAAAAACTGTTTTTT.

This clone was seen ten or more times. The same CDR3 also results from other DNA sequences found in this sample. CDR3 sequence (DNA): TGTGCCAGCAGCTTGGGACGGCAAGAGACCCAGTACTTC. Translation: CASSLGRQETQYF. J is TRBJ2-5 and V is TRBV7-2; D is tentatively TRBD1 or TRBD2 (5 bases each). CDR1 and CDR2 from the germline V gene are SGHTA and FQGNSA. The ends were cut back, 3 bases at V and 2 bases at J, with 7 bases in the middle. This CDR3 contains 13 residues.

With regard to this clone: At one of its ends the junction is not consistent with the germline gene, which may arise from a read error. The rearrangement joins TRBV5-1 to TRBJ2-3; D call uncertain. Germline V gives CDR1 SGHRS, CDR2 YFSETQ. This CDR3 is built from 13 residues. The CDR3 nucleotides read TGCGCCAGCGGCTTGGGTAGCACAGATACGCAGTATTTT. Its protein is CASGLGSTDTQYF.

This clone was observed many times. Other nucleotide sequences in the sample specify the same CDR3. The rearrangement links TRBV18 to TRBJ1-5, with D perhaps matching TRBD1 (5 bases). The CDR3 sequence is 16 residues long. V was clipped by 5 bases and J by 0 bases, with 14 bases between them. The germline V gene encodes CDR1 KGHSH and CDR2 LQKENI. CDR3 in DNA: TGTGCCAGCTCAGGAGGGACGGCTAATAGCAATCAGCCCCAGCATTTT. Amino acid sequence: CASSGGTANSNQPQHF.

The chain uses TRBV5-1 and TRBJ2-2, with TRBD2 matching over 11 bases. The junction had 4 bases not matched to a gene; V was cut back by 4 bases and J by 2 bases. Germline V gives CDR1 SGHRS, CDR2 YFSETQ. The CDR3 is made up of 16 amino acids. The CDR3 coding sequence is TGCGCCAGCAGCCCGGGACTAGCGGATAACACCGGGGAGCTGTTTTTT. Translated: CASSPGLADNTGELFF.

This chain links TRBV4-2 with TRBJ2-3, with D perhaps being TRBD1 or TRBD2 (5 bases each). The CDR3 is 17 residues long. V shed 2 bases and J shed 1 base, with 16 bases lying between them. Germline lookup yields CDR1 LGHNA and CDR2 YNFKEQ. CDR3 region: CASSQFLTGTRTDTQYF. CDR3 DNA sequence: TGTGCCAGCAGCCAATTCCTCACCGGGACCCGCACAGATACGCAGTATTTT.

The chain uses TRBV5-4 and TRBJ2-3; possible D gene TRBD1, 6 bases. This CDR3 region has 15 residues. Trimming removed 4 bases from V and 0 bases from J, with 12 bases in between. From germline, CDR1 is SGHNT and CDR2 YYREEE (reference sequence). CDR3 sequence (DNA): TGTGCCAGCAGCGGGGACATTCCTAGCACAGATACGCAGTATTTT. This sequence encodes CASSGDIPSTDTQYF.

The chain has TRBV15 and TRBJ2-7; no clear D gene. CDR1 is LNHNV, CDR2 YYDKDF, per germline (reference sequence). Trimming took off 2 bases at V and 5 bases at J, with 10 bases between the two ends. The length of the CDR3 is 13 residues. This chain's CDR3 is CATSRPPGNEQYF. The CDR3 DNA follows: TGTGCCACCAGCAGACCCCCTGGCAACGAGCAGTACTTC.

To note about this clone: A read error may account for a junction end that differs from germline. The chain joins TRBV5-3 to TRBJ2-3; D gene uncertain. Being an ORF, TRBV5-3 has a function that is uncertain. The CDR3 covers 14 residues. The CDR3 loop is CASSLEAATDTQYF. DNA of the CDR3: TGTGCCAGCAGCTTAGAGGCAGCCACAGATACGCAGTATTTT.

V is TRBV2 and J is TRBJ1-1; 8 bases agree with TRBD1. V shed 6 bases, J shed 5 bases, and the junction held 5 bases outside the gene matches. Germline V CDR1 and CDR2: SNHLY, FYNNEI. The CDR3 sequence is 13 residues long. The CDR3 DNA sequence: TGTGCCAGCAGCGGACAGGGTATGACTGAAGCTTTCTTT. Amino acid sequence: CASSGQGMTEAFF. Based on the CDR3 plus reference TRBV2 and TRBJ1-1, the full variable domain is EPEVTQTPSHQVTQMGQEVILRCVPISNHLYFYWYRQILGQKVEFLVSFYNNEISEKSEIFDDQFSVERPDGSNFTLKIRSTKLEDSAMYFCASSGQGMTEAFFGQGTRLTVV.

This chain joins TRBV7-9 and TRBJ2-2; possibly TRBD2 for D (6 bases). Per the germline V gene, CDR1 is SEHNR and CDR2 is FQNEAQ (reference sequence). The CDR3 is made up of 14 amino acids. The V end lost 5 bases, the J end lost 4 bases, and 11 bases lay between the germline ends. Here the CDR3 DNA reads TGTGCCAGCAGCCGGGAGTCGTTCACCGGGGAGCTGTTTTTT. It specifies CASSRESFTGELFF.

This sequence joins TRBV10-3 and TRBJ1-1; possibly TRBD1 for D (5 bases). V gave up 11 bases and J gave up 4 bases, with 23 bases separating them. Looked up from germline, CDR1 is ENHRY and CDR2 is SYGVKD. The CDR3 totals 15 residues. As DNA, the CDR3 is TGTGCCGCATCAGTGGGGACCGGGGGTGGCACTGAAGCTTTCTTT. Translating it yields CAASVGTGGGTEAFF.

There are many counts of this clone. The rearrangement uses TRBV4-3 and TRBJ2-1, with D perhaps being TRBD1 or TRBD2 (5 bases each). This CDR3 is built from 16 residues. From germline, CDR1 is LGHNA and CDR2 YSLEER. With 5 bases removed from V and 6 bases from J, the gap between germline ends came to 20 bases. CDR3: CASSWTGPQRGNEQFF. CDR3 nucleotides: TGCGCCAGCAGCTGGACGGGACCCCAAAGGGGCAATGAGCAGTTCTTC.

The CDR3 sequence is CASDMGAGNTIYF. The CDR3 nucleotides are TGTGCCAGCGACATGGGGGCTGGAAACACCATATATTTT. The rearrangement uses TRBV14 and TRBJ1-3; tentatively, D is TRBD1 (5 bases). This CDR3 spans 13 amino acids. The V end was cut by 8 bases, the J end by 2 bases, with 10 bases between. Germline CDR1 reads SGHDN; CDR2 reads FVKESK. Full variable domain (outside the CDR3, taken from reference TRBV14 and TRBJ1-3): EAGVTQFPSHSVIEKGQTVTLRCDPISGHDNLYWYRRVMGKEIKFLLHFVKESKQDESGMPNNRFLAERTGGTYSTLKVQPAELEDSGVYFCASDMGAGNTIYFGEGSWLTVV.

The table lists this clone with a few counts. The genes are TRBV7-2 and TRBJ2-7, with D unclear. Germline CDR1 is SGHTA and CDR2 is FQGNSA. Trimming left V 0 bases short and J 2 bases short, with 2 bases between. The length of the CDR3 is 12 residues. The CDR3 region is CASSLATYEQYF. The CDR3 nucleotides are TGTGCCAGCAGCTTAGCCACCTACGAGCAGTACTTC.